This T cell receptor beta chain is from a study of blood T cells in healthy people across ages. Findings and caveats of the study: Since the PBMCs were unsorted, naive and antigen-experienced cells could not be conclusively compared.

For this clonotype: Antigen specificity is unknown.

Sample-barcoded 5' priming and a J-beta primer mix drove a second PCR of roughly 7 to 11 cycles. Using its own MiXCR run on the 5' RACE reads, TCRdb lists one record per CDR3 protein. The repertoire holds over a million distinct CDR3 sequences, with under 55% as singletons. The germline CDR1 and CDR2 sequences are DFQATT and SNEGSKA (reference sequence). J lost 3 bases, V lost 3 bases, and 10 bases had no gene match. The CDR3 is made up of 16 amino acids. This TCR came from a woman under 30 in good health. Material for sequencing was blood. The V call is TRBV20-1, the J call TRBJ1-2; 10 nucleotides match TRBD1. This CDR3 is CSASRTGGTRDYGYTF. Here the CDR3 DNA reads TGCAGTGCTAGCAGGACAGGGGGTACAAGGGACTATGGCTACACCTTC.